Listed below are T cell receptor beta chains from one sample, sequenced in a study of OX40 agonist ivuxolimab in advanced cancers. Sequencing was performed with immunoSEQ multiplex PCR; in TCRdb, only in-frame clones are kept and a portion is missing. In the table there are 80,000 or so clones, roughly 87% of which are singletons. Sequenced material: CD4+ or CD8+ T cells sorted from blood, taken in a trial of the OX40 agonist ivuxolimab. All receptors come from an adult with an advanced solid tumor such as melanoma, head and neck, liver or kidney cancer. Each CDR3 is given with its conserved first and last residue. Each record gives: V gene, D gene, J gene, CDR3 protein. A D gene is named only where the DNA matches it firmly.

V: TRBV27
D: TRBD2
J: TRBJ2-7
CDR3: CASSFSWTSIYEQYF

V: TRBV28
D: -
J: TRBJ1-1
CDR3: CATWTRGSNTEAFF

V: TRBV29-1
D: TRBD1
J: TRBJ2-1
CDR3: CSVDRASTGNEQFF

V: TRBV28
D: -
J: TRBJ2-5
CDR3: CASSAYRDQETQYF

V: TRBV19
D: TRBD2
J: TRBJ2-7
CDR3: CASSKRTSETLREQYF

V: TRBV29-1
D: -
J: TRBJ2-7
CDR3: CSVEGSRNVEQYF

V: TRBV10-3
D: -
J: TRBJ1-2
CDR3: CATAQGLDYGYTF

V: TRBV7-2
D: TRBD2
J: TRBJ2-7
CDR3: CASSSLAGGAYEQYF

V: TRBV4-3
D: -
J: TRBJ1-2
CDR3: CASSQDWKAGGYTF

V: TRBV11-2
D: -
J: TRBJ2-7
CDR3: CASSFGGSYEQYF

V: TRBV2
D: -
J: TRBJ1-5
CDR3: CASSEGGLGLRQPQHF

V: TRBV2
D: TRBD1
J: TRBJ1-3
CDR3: CASSGTGGNTIYF

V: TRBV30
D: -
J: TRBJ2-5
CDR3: CAWSLALETQYF

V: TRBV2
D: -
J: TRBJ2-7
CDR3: CASAVQGFTDEQYF

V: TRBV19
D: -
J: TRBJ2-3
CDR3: CASSMLGTDTQYF

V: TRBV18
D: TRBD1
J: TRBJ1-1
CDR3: CASPRDRSMNTEAFF

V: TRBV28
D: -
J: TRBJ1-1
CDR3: CASRPQGFDTEAFF

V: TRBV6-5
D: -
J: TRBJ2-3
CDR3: CASSYPASDTQYF

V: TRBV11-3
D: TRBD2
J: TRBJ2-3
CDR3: CASSSGLAGGTDTQYF

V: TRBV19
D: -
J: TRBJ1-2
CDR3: CASTKNGEPYGYTF

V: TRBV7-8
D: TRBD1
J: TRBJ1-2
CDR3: CASSSGQAGYGYTF

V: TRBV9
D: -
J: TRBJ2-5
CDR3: CASSVVQGAETQYF

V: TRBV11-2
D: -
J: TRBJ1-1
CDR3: CASSLARPNTEAFF

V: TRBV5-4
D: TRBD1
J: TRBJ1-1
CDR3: CASSPGQRNTEAFF

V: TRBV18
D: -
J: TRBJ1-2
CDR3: CASSPIRGGYTF

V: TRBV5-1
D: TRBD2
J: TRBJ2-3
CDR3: CASSLTAGGPSDTQYF

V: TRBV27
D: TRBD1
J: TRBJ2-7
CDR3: CASSSRQGVEQYF

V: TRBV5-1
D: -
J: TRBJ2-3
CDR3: CASSLGPTTDTQYF

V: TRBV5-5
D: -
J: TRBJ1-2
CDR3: CASSRENYGYTF

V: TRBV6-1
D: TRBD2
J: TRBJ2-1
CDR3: CASSGSGWDNNEQFF

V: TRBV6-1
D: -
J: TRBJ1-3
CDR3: CASSAGWGSGNTIYF

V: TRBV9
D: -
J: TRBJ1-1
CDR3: CASSPRDSGTTEAFF

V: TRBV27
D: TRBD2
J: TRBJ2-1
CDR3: CASSPQLGLAGVSNEQFF

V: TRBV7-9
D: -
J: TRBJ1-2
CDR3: CASSLARSYGYTF

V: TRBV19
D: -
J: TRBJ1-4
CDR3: CASSILGANEKLFF

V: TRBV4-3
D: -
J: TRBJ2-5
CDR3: CASSQETGEETQYF

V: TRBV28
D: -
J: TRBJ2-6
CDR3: CASSLGGSRVLTF

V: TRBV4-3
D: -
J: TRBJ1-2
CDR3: CASSQDRGTYGYTF

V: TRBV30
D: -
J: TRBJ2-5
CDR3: CAWTQGGGGRETQYF

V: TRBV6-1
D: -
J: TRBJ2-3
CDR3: CASSEVVGARNTDTQYF

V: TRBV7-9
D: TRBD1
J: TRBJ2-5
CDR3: CASSFGTGGEETQYF

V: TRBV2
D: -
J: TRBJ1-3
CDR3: CASSSIAAGALGGNTIYF

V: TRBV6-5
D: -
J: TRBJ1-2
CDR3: CASSYGGDYGYTF

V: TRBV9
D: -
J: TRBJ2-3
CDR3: CASSKAGTDTQYF

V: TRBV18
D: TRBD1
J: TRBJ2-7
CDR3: CASSQGQVPSYEQYF

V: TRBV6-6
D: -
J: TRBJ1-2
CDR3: CASSYPEGGHYGYTF

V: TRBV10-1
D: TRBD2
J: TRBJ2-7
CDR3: CASSLAGANYEQYF

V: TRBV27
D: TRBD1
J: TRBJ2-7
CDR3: CASKTPGQGYEQYF

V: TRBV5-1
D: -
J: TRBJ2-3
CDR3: CASSLALGGTDTQYF

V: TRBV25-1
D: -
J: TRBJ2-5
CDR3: CASSGAGGVPETQYF

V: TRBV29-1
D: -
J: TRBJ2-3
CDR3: CSVGGVGDTQYF

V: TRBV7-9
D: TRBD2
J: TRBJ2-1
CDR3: CASGLASYNEQFF

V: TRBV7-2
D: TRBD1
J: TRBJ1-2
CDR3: CASSSSGTGMGGYTF

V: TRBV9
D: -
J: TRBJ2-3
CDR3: CASSSRTDTQYF

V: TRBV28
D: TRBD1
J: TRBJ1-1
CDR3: CASTLGGGNTEAFF

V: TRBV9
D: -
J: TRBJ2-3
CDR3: CASATDTQYF

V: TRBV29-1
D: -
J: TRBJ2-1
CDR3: CSGARDVYNEQFF

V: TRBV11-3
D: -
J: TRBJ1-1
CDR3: CASSLGGPNTEAFF